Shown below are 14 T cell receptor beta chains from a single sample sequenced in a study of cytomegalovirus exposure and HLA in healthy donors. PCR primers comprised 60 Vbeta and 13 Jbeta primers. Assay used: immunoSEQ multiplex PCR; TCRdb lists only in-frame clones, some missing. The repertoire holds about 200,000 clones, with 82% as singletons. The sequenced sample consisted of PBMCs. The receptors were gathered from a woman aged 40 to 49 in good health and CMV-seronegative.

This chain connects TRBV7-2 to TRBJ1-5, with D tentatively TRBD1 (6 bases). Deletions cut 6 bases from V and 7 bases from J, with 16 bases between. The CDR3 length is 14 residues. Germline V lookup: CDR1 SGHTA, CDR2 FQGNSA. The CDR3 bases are TGTGCCAGCAGTCCACAGGGTTTCGGGCAGCCCCAGCATTTT. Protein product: CASSPQGFGQPQHF.

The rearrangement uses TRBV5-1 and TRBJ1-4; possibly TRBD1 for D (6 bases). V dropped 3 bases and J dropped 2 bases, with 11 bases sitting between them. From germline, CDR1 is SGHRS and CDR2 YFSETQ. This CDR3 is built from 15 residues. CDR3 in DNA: TGCGCCAGCAGCTCCGGACAGACTACTAATGAAAAACTGTTTTTT. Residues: CASSSGQTTNEKLFF.

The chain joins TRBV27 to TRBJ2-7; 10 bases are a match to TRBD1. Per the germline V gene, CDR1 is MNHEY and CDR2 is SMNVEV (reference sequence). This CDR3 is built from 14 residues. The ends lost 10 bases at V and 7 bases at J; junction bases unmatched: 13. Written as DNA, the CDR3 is TGTGCCACCCGACATGGGACAGGGGTGGGGGAGCAGTACTTC. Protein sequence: CATRHGTGVGEQYF.

The CDR3 DNA follows: TGTGCCAGCAGCTTAGCCCGGCACAGCCAAGAGACCCAGTACTTC. It specifies CASSLARHSQETQYF. The rearrangement uses TRBV13 and TRBJ2-5; D ambiguous. This CDR3 comprises 15 residues. The germline CDR1 and CDR2 sequences are PRHDT and FYEKMQ (reference sequence). V was clipped by 1 base and J by 1 base, with 10 bases between them.

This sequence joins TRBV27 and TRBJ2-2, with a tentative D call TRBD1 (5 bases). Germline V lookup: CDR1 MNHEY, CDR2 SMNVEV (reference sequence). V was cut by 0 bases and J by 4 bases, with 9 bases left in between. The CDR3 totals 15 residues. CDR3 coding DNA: TGTGCCAGCAGTTTATCAGCAGGGTCCACCGGGGAGCTGTTTTTT. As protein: CASSLSAGSTGELFF.

The DNA for the CDR3 is TGTGCCAGTAGTCTGAAGAGAGATACGCAGTATTTT. It specifies CASSLKRDTQYF. This chain uses TRBV19 with TRBJ2-3; D ambiguous. V dropped 5 bases and J dropped 5 bases, with 8 bases sitting between them. The CDR3 extends over 12 amino acids. Germline V lookup: CDR1 LNHDA, CDR2 SQIVND (reference sequence).

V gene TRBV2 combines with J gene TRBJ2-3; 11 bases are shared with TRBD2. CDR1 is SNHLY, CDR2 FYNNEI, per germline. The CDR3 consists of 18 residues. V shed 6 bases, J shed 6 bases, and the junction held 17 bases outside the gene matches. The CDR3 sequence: CASRPTSGNPMKVDTQYF. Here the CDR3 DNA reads TGTGCCAGCAGGCCGACTAGCGGGAATCCCATGAAGGTCGATACGCAGTATTTT.

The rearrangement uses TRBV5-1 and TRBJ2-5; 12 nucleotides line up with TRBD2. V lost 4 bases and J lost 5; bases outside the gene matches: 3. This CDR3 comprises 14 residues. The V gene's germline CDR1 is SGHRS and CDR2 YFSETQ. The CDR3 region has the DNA TGCGCCAGCAGCGGGGGGACTAGCGGGGAGACCCAGTACTTC. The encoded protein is CASSGGTSGETQYF. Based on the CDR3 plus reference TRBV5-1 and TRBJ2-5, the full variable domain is KAGVTQTPRYLIKTRGQQVTLSCSPISGHRSVSWYQQTPGQGLQFLFEYFSETQRNKGNFPGRFSGRQFSNSRSEMNVSTLELGDSALYLCASSGGTSGETQYFGPGTRLLVL.

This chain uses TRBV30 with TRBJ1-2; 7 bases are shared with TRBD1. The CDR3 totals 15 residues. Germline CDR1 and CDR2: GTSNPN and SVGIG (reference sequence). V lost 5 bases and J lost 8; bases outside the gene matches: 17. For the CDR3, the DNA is TGTGCCTGGCCCCTTTTAGGGGGCCCTGTGGGCGGCTACACCTTC. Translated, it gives CAWPLLGGPVGGYTF.

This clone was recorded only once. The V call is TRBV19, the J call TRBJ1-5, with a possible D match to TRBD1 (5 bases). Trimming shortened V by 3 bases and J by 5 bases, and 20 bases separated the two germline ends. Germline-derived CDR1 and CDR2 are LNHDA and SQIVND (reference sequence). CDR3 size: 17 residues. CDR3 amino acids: CASSMFFPGREDQPQHF. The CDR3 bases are TGTGCCAGTAGTATGTTCTTCCCAGGGAGGGAGGATCAGCCCCAGCATTTT. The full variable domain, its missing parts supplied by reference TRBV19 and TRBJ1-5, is DGGITQSPKYLFRKEGQNVTLSCEQNLNHDAMYWYRQDPGQGLRLIYYSQIVNDFQKGDIAEGYSVSREKKESFPLTVTSAQKNPTAFYLCASSMFFPGREDQPQHFGDGTRLSIL.

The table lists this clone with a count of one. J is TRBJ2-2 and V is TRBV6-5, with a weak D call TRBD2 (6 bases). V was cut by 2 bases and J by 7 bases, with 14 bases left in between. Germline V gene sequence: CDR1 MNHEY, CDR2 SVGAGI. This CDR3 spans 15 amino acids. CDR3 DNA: TGTGCCAGCAGTTACGGCGGGGCCGTACTCGGGGAGCTGTTTTTT. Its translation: CASSYGGAVLGELFF.

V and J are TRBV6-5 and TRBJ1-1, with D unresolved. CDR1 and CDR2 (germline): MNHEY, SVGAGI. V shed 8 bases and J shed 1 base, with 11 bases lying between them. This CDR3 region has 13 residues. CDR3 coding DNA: TGTGCCAGCCGCTTCCTAGCGAACACTGAAGCTTTCTTT. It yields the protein CASRFLANTEAFF.

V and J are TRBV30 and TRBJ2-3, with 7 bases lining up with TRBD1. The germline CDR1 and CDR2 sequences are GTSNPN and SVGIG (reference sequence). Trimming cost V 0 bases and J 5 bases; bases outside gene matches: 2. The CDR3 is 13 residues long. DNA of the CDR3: TGTGCCTGGAGTGTACGGGACAGAGATACGCAGTATTTT. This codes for CAWSVRDRDTQYF. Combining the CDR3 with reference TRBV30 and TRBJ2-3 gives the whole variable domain SQTIHQWPATLVQPVGSPLSLECTVEGTSNPNLYWYRQAAGRGLQLLFYSVGIGQISSEVPQNLSASRPQDRQFILSSKKLLLSDSGFYLCAWSVRDRDTQYFGPGTRLTVL.

CDR3 amino acids: CASSALAGASNEQFF. CDR3 coding DNA: TGTGCCAGCAGTGCCCTAGCGGGAGCGTCCAATGAGCAGTTCTTC. V is TRBV28 and J is TRBJ2-1, with 10 bases identical to TRBD2. CDR1 and CDR2 from the germline V gene are MDHEN and SYDVKM. The CDR3 length is 15 residues. The V segment lost 5 bases and the J segment 6 bases; nucleotides outside the gene matches: 7. Using reference TRBV28 and TRBJ2-1 for the parts outside the CDR3, the full variable domain is DVKVTQSSRYLVKRTGEKVFLECVQDMDHENMFWYRQDPGLGLRLIYFSYDVKMKEKGDIPEGYSVSREKKERFSLILESASTNQTSMYLCASSALAGASNEQFFGPGTRLTVL.